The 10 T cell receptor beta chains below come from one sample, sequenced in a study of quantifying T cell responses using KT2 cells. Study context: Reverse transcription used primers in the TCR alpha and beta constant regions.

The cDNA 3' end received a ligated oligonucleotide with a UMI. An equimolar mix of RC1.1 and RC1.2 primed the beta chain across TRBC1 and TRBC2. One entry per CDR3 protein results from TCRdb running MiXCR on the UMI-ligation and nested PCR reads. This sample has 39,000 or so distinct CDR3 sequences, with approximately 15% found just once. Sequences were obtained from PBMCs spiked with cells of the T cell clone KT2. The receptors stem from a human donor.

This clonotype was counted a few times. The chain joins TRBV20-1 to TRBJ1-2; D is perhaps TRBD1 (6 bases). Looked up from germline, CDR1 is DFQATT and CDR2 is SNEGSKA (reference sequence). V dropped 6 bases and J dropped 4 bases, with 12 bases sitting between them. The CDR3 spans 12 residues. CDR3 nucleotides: TGCAGTGCCGCCCGGACAGTCTATGGCTACACCTTC. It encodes CSAARTVYGYTF.

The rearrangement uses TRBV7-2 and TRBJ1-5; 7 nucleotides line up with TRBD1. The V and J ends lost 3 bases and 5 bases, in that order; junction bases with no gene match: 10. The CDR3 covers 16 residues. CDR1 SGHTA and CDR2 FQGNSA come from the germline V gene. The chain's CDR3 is CASSFAVGRGYQPQHF. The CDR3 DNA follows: TGTGCCAGCAGCTTTGCAGTCGGCAGGGGGTATCAGCCCCAGCATTTT.

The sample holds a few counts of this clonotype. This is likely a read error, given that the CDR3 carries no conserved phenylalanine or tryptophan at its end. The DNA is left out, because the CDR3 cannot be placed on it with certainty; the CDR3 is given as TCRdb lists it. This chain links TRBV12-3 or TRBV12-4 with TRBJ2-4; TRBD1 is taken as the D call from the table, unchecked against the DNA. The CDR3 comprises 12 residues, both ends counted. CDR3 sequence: CASRAQQGTIVV.

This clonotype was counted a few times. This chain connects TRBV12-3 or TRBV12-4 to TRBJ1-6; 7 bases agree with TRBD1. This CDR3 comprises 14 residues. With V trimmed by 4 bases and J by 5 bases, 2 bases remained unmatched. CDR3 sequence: CASSWDSHNSPLHF. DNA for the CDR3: TGTGCCAGCAGTTGGGACAGCCATAATTCACCCCTCCACTTT.

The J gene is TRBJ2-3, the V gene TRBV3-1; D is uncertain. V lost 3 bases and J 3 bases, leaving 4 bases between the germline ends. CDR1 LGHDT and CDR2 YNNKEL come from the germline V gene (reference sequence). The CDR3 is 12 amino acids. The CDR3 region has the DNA TGTGCCAGCAGCCACCCTACAGATACGCAGTATTTT. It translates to CASSHPTDTQYF.

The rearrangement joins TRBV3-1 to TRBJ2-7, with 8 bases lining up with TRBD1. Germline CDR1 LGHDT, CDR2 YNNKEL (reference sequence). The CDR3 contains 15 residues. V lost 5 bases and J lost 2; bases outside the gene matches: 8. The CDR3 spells CASSFTGGHAYEQYF. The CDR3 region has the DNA TGTGCCAGCAGCTTTACAGGGGGACATGCCTACGAGCAGTACTTC.

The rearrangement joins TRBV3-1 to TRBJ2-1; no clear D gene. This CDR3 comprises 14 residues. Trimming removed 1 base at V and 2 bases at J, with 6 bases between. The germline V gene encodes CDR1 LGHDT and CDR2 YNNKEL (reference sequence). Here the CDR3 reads CASSQVSAYNEQFF. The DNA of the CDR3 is TGTGCCAGCAGCCAAGTCTCTGCCTACAATGAGCAGTTCTTC.

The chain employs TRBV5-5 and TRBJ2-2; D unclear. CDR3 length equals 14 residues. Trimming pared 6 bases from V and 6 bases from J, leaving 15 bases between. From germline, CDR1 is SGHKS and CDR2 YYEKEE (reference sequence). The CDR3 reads CASNSPNLAGELFF. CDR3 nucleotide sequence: TGTGCCAGCAACTCTCCCAATTTAGCCGGGGAGCTGTTTTTT.

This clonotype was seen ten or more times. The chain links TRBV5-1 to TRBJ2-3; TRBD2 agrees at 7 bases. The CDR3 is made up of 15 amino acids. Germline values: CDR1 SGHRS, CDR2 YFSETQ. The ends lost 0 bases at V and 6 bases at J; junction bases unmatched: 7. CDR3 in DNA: TGCGCCAGCAGCTTGGAGGGACTATCACCCGATACGCAGTATTTT. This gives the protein CASSLEGLSPDTQYF.

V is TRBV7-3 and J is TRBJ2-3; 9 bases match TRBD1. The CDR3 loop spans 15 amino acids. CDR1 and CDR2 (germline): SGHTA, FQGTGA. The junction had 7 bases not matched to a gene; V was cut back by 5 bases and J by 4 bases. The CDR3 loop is CASSLRTGAADTQYF. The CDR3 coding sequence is TGTGCCAGCAGCCTCCGGACAGGGGCGGCAGATACGCAGTATTTT.